These 32 T cell receptor beta chains were all obtained from the same sample, sequenced in a study of blood T cell repertoires in COVID-19. Using immunoSEQ multiplex PCR, the repertoire was profiled, and TCRdb retains in-frame clones only, with some absent. The table lists over 110,000 clones, more than 65% of them singletons. What was sequenced was peripheral blood. Receptors were obtained from a man in his sixties with active or convalescent COVID-19.

This sequence joins TRBV20-1 and TRBJ1-1, with D tentatively TRBD1 (5 bases). Trimming took off 3 bases at V and 3 bases at J, with 11 bases between the two ends. The V gene's germline CDR1 is DFQATT and CDR2 SNEGSKA (reference sequence). CDR3 length: 13 residues. CDR3 in amino acids: CSASRGRDTEAFF. CDR3 bases: TGCAGTGCTAGTAGGGGTAGGGACACTGAAGCTTTCTTT.

The chain combines TRBV4-1 with TRBJ2-5, with D possibly TRBD2 on 7 matching bases. Germline V gene data show CDR1 as MGHRA and CDR2 as YSYEKL. This CDR3 contains 15 residues. Trimming took 4 bases from V and 3 from J, leaving 15 bases between them. The CDR3: CASSRIAGAEETQYF. The CDR3 DNA reads TGCGCCAGCAGCCGCATTGCGGGGGCGGAAGAGACCCAGTACTTC.

The V call is TRBV14, the J call TRBJ2-3, with 7 bases that match TRBD2. Germline CDR1 SGHDN, CDR2 FVKESK. Trimming cost V 1 base and J 4 bases; bases outside gene matches: 5. CDR3 size: 15 residues. The CDR3 DNA follows: TGTGCCAGCAGCCAAGGACTAGCTGGGGCAGATACGCAGTATTTT. As protein: CASSQGLAGADTQYF. Filled out from reference TRBV14 and TRBJ2-3, the complete variable domain reads EAGVTQFPSHSVIEKGQTVTLRCDPISGHDNLYWYRRVMGKEIKFLLHFVKESKQDESGMPNNRFLAERTGGTYSTLKVQPAELEDSGVYFCASSQGLAGADTQYFGPGTRLTVL.

The chain joins TRBV28 to TRBJ2-1; 7 bases line up with TRBD1. CDR3 size: 14 residues. J gave up 0 bases and V 6 bases, and 2 bases lay outside the gene matches. Germline V gene sequence: CDR1 MDHEN, CDR2 SYDVKM. The CDR3 is CASSSGGSYNEQFF. In DNA form, the CDR3 reads TGTGCCAGCAGCTCAGGGGGCTCCTACAATGAGCAGTTCTTC. Full variable domain (remainder filled in from reference TRBV28 and TRBJ2-1): DVKVTQSSRYLVKRTGEKVFLECVQDMDHENMFWYRQDPGLGLRLIYFSYDVKMKEKGDIPEGYSVSREKKERFSLILESASTNQTSMYLCASSSGGSYNEQFFGPGTRLTVL.

The J gene is TRBJ2-2, the V gene TRBV2, with D tentatively TRBD1 (6 bases). Germline V CDR1 and CDR2: SNHLY, FYNNEI. The CDR3 spans 14 residues. V was trimmed by 9 bases and J by 1 base, leaving 12 bases between them. The CDR3 nucleotides read TGTGCCAGGGGGACATCAAGGAACACCGGGGAGCTGTTTTTT. Translation gives CARGTSRNTGELFF.

The V gene is TRBV10-2, the J gene TRBJ1-5; D perhaps matches TRBD1 (6 bases). This CDR3 is 14 amino acids long. V dropped 7 bases and J dropped 5 bases, with 15 bases sitting between them. CDR1 is WSHSY and CDR2 is SAAADI in the germline V gene. The CDR3, as DNA: TGCGCCAGCAATACAGGGTCGTTAGATCAGCCCCAGCATTTT. It encodes CASNTGSLDQPQHF.

The gene calls are TRBV7-8 and TRBJ2-2, with TRBD2 matching 10 bases. The CDR3 runs to 19 residues. Per germline, CDR1 SGHVS and CDR2 FQNEAQ. Trimming at V came to 2 bases and at J to 4 bases, leaving 13 bases not matched to a gene. Written as DNA, the CDR3 is TGTGCCAGCAGCTTAAAGTTGGCTAGCGGGGGTGCAGGCACCGGGGAGCTGTTTTTT. Its translation: CASSLKLASGGAGTGELFF.

This clone was seen more than once but under ten times. V and J are TRBV20-1 and TRBJ2-3, with 7 positions matching TRBD2. Germline V gene sequence: CDR1 DFQATT, CDR2 SNEGSKA (reference sequence). The CDR3 loop spans 11 amino acids. This CDR3 reads CSLADTDTQYF. CDR3 coding DNA: TGCAGCCTAGCGGACACAGATACGCAGTATTTT.

This chain joins TRBV3-1 (or the pseudogene TRBV3-2) and TRBJ2-6, with D possibly being TRBD2 (5 bases). CDR3 length: 19 amino acids. Trimming took off 2 bases at V and 1 base at J, with 18 bases between the two ends. Germline V CDR1 and CDR2: LGHDT, YNNKEL (reference sequence). CDR3 loop: CASSQHHLRGRSGANVLTF. DNA of the CDR3: TGTGCCAGCAGCCAACACCACCTTCGGGGTCGGTCTGGGGCCAACGTCCTGACTTTC.

The rearrangement joins TRBV11-3 to TRBJ1-2; D gene uncertain. Germline values: CDR1 SGHNT, CDR2 YENEEA. The CDR3 spans 13 residues. Trimming left V 5 bases short and J 4 bases short, with 11 bases between. Here the CDR3 DNA reads TGTGCCAGCAGCCGTGACGAGGGCTATGGCTACACCTTC. Translating gives CASSRDEGYGYTF. Filled out from reference TRBV11-3 and TRBJ1-2, the complete variable domain reads EAGVVQSPRYKIIEKKQPVAFWCNPISGHNTLYWYLQNLGQGPELLIRYENEEAVDDSQLPKDRFSAERLKGVDSTLKIQPAELGDSAVYLCASSRDEGYGYTFGSGTRLTVV.

This clone came up once. The chain recombines TRBV5-8 with TRBJ1-4; no firm D call. This CDR3 is built from 15 residues. Germline V gene lookup returns CDR1 SGHTS and CDR2 YDEGEE. Trimming took 1 base from V and 5 from J, leaving 12 bases between them. CDR3 in amino acids: CASSLWSIENEKLFF. The CDR3, as DNA: TGTGCCAGCAGCTTGTGGTCAATAGAGAATGAAAAACTGTTTTTT. Filled out from reference TRBV5-8 and TRBJ1-4, the complete variable domain reads EAGVTQSPTHLIKTRGQQATLRCSPISGHTSVYWYQQALGLGLQFLLWYDEGEERNRGNFPPRFSGRQFPNYSSELNVNALELEDSALYLCASSLWSIENEKLFFGSGTQLSVL.

The V call is TRBV20-1, the J call TRBJ1-4, with D perhaps matching TRBD1 (5 bases). CDR3 size: 11 residues. In germline, CDR1 is DFQATT, CDR2 SNEGSKA (reference sequence). V shed 7 bases and J shed 4 bases, with 7 bases lying between them. The CDR3 loop reads CSVQGNEKLFF. DNA of the CDR3: TGCAGTGTCCAGGGTAATGAAAAACTGTTTTTT.

This clone was seen just once. The CDR3 is CASRPSGGNEQFF. CDR3 coding DNA: TGTGCCAGCAGACCAAGCGGGGGGAATGAGCAGTTCTTC. This rearrangement joins TRBV12-3 or TRBV12-4 to TRBJ2-1; 9 positions match TRBD2. The length of the CDR3 is 13 residues. V gave up 6 bases and J gave up 7 bases; unmatched junction bases: 4.

The rearrangement links TRBV5-5 to TRBJ1-2, with D uncertain. The CDR3 is 12 amino acids. V lost 4 bases and J lost 3, with 7 bases in between. Germline CDR1 is SGHKS and CDR2 is YYEKEE (reference sequence). The CDR3 protein is CASSPNYYGYTF. Here the CDR3 DNA reads TGTGCCAGCAGCCCGAACTACTATGGCTACACCTTC.

V usage is TRBV12-3 or TRBV12-4 and J usage is TRBJ1-2; D gene unclear. The ends were cut back, 6 bases at V and 7 bases at J, with 9 bases in the middle. The CDR3 runs to 11 residues. CDR3 amino acids: CASRQSGGYTF. Written as DNA, the CDR3 is TGTGCCAGCAGGCAGAGCGGTGGCTACACCTTC.

CDR3 sequence reads: CASSLGQGPQETQYF. The CDR3 DNA follows: TGCGCCAGCAGCTTGGGACAGGGCCCCCAAGAGACCCAGTACTTC. The gene calls are TRBV5-1 and TRBJ2-5, with 7 bases lining up with TRBD1. The length of the CDR3 is 15 residues. CDR1 is SGHRS, CDR2 YFSETQ, per germline. Unmatched junction bases numbered 3, after V lost 0 bases and J lost 1 base.

This clone was seen only a few times. The V and J genes are TRBV4-1 and TRBJ2-7, with TRBD1 matching 11 bases. This CDR3 has 17 amino acids. With V trimmed by 0 bases and J by 3 bases, 7 bases remained unmatched. Germline V gene data show CDR1 as MGHRA and CDR2 as YSYEKL. CDR3 in amino acids: CASSQDVSGTGGYEQYF. For the CDR3, the DNA is TGCGCCAGCAGCCAAGACGTGTCCGGGACAGGGGGCTACGAGCAGTACTTC.

This clone was counted between two and nine times. The chain is built from TRBV18 and TRBJ1-1, with TRBD1 matching over 10 bases. With 3 bases clipped from V and 1 base from J, the junction kept 5 bases outside the gene matches. This CDR3 comprises 16 residues. CDR1 and CDR2 (germline): KGHSH, LQKENI. This chain's CDR3 is CASSPGQGRRNTEAFF. CDR3 coding DNA: TGTGCCAGCTCACCGGGACAGGGGAGACGGAACACTGAAGCTTTCTTT.

The rearrangement joins TRBV9 to TRBJ2-1; 8 bases map to TRBD2. The trim removed 0 bases at V and 7 bases at J, leaving 12 bases unmatched. CDR3 size: 17 residues. The germline gives CDR1 SGDLS, CDR2 YYNGEE. The CDR3 loop is CASSVDSRGLGSNEQFF. CDR3 nucleotide sequence: TGTGCCAGCAGCGTAGACTCCCGGGGACTAGGAAGTAATGAGCAGTTCTTC.

This sequence joins TRBV5-4 and TRBJ2-7, with unresolved D. This CDR3 is built from 14 residues. V lost 0 bases and J 3 bases, leaving 10 bases between the germline ends. CDR1 and CDR2 (germline): SGHNT, YYREEE (reference sequence). CDR3 sequence: CASSLGSSIYEQYF. Written as DNA, the CDR3 is TGTGCCAGCAGCTTGGGTAGTTCCATCTACGAGCAGTACTTC.

This clone was seen a handful of times. The chain carries TRBV27 and TRBJ1-1; 9 bases are shared with TRBD1. The V and J ends lost 1 base and 4 bases, in that order; junction bases with no gene match: 1. From germline, CDR1 is MNHEY and CDR2 SMNVEV (reference sequence). The CDR3 is made up of 14 amino acids. The DNA of the CDR3 is TGTGCCAGCAGTTTATTGGGACAGGGCACTGAAGCTTTCTTT. Encoded protein: CASSLLGQGTEAFF.

The CDR3 bases are TGTGCCAGTAGACCCCGGGACAGGGCGCTGGGGCGCGGCTACACCTTC. It translates to CASRPRDRALGRGYTF. The chain recombines TRBV19 with TRBJ1-2; 9 nucleotides match TRBD1. CDR1 and CDR2 (germline): LNHDA, SQIVND (reference sequence). There are 16 residues in the CDR3. Germline trimming cut 6 bases from V and 8 bases from J; bases unmatched to any gene: 16.

This clone was detected only a few times. The chain couples TRBV27 to TRBJ1-2, with unresolved D. With 5 bases removed from V and 7 bases from J, the gap between germline ends came to 14 bases. CDR3 length: 13 amino acids. The germline V gene has CDR1 MNHEY and CDR2 SMNVEV (reference sequence). CDR3 DNA sequence: TGTGCCAGCAGTCCGGGGAGCCCTAGTGGCTACACCTTC. Protein product: CASSPGSPSGYTF.

The chain has TRBV25-1 and TRBJ1-2; possibly TRBD1 for D (5 bases). Per the germline V gene, CDR1 is MGHDK and CDR2 is SYGVNS. The CDR3 is made up of 15 amino acids. V was shortened by 3 bases and J by 8 bases, with 19 bases between the two germline ends. This chain's CDR3 is CASSEPGLPAGGYTF. CDR3 nucleotide sequence: TGTGCCAGCAGTGAGCCGGGACTCCCGGCGGGGGGCTACACCTTC.

This clone appeared a few times. The chain carries TRBV4-1 and TRBJ1-1; TRBD1 might be the D (5 bases). This CDR3 region has 14 residues. Germline assignment: CDR1 MGHRA and CDR2 YSYEKL. Trimming pared 4 bases from V and 3 bases from J, leaving 12 bases between. The CDR3 nucleotides are TGCGCCAGCAGCCCTCGGGGCGGGGACACTGAAGCTTTCTTT. This codes for CASSPRGGDTEAFF.

This clone was found once. CDR3: CASSLGGQPSLFF. DNA for the CDR3: TGTGCCAGCAGCTTGGGAGGACAGCCCTCACTGTTTTTT. This chain connects TRBV5-6 to TRBJ1-4, with D perhaps TRBD1 (6 bases). Trimming removed 0 bases at V and 13 bases at J, with 13 bases between. CDR3 size: 13 residues. Germline V gene data show CDR1 as SGHDT and CDR2 as YYEEEE.

The rearrangement uses TRBV10-3 and TRBJ2-7; 8 bases are shared with TRBD2. Per germline, CDR1 ENHRY and CDR2 SYGVKD. The trim removed 6 bases at V and 5 bases at J, leaving 18 bases unmatched. This CDR3 has 17 amino acids. CDR3 sequence (DNA): TGTGCCATCAGAACACAAGCGGGGGCCCTTAAAGGCGACGAGCAGTACGTC. It codes for CAIRTQAGALKGDEQYV.

Turning to this clone: Other DNA sequences from this sample encode an identical CDR3 as well. The rearrangement uses TRBV18 and TRBJ1-2; D remains unclear. The CDR3 spans 13 residues. Germline values: CDR1 KGHSH, CDR2 LQKENI. The ends were cut back, 3 bases at V and 3 bases at J, with 8 bases in the middle. Written as DNA, the CDR3 is TGTGCCAGCTCACCGGAGAGGGACTATGGCTACACCTTC. Its translation is CASSPERDYGYTF.

The rearrangement joins TRBV6-5 to TRBJ2-7; D unclear. The length of the CDR3 is 13 residues. V was shortened by 6 bases and J by 3 bases, with 12 bases between the two germline ends. Looked up from germline, CDR1 is MNHEY and CDR2 is SVGAGI. The chain's CDR3 is CASSKAPGYEQYV. The DNA for the CDR3 is TGTGCCAGCAGCAAGGCCCCAGGCTACGAGCAGTACGTC.

The genes are TRBV18 and TRBJ2-7; 9 nucleotides line up with TRBD2. The CDR3 totals 17 residues. J lost 6 bases, V lost 1 base, and 13 bases had no gene match. Looked up from germline, CDR1 is KGHSH and CDR2 is LQKENI. The DNA of the CDR3 is TGTGCCAGCTCACCACAGTCGGCGGGAGGGCCGGACGGCGAGCAGTACGTC. This codes for CASSPQSAGGPDGEQYV.

The chain combines TRBV6-5 with TRBJ2-1; 10 bases map to TRBD2. The CDR3 loop spans 15 amino acids. V shed 7 bases and J 4 bases; nucleotides not matched to a gene: 7. Germline V gene sequence: CDR1 MNHEY, CDR2 SVGAGI. CDR3 bases: TGTGCCAGCACTATAGCGGGAGGAGGTTACAATGAGCAGTTCTTC. It codes for CASTIAGGGYNEQFF.

The rearrangement uses TRBV3-1 (or the pseudogene TRBV3-2) and TRBJ2-5; TRBD2 matches 8 bases. V lost 5 bases, J lost 5 bases, and 4 bases stayed unmatched. Germline CDR1 is LGHDT and CDR2 is YNNKEL (reference sequence). The CDR3 contains 13 residues. In DNA, the CDR3 is TGTGCCAGCAGCTCCGGGACTAGGGAGACCCAGTACTTC. This sequence encodes CASSSGTRETQYF.